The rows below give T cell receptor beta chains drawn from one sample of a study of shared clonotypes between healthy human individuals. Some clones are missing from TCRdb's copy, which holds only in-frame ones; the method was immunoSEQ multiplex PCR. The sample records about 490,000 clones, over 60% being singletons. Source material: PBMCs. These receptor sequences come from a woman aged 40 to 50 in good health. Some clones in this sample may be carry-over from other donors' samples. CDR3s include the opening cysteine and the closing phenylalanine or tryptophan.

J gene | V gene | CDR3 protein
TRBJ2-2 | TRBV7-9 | CASSPPDTNTGELFF
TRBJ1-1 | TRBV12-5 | CASGRSVGDTEAFF
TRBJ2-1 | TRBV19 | CATKAASGSSEQFF
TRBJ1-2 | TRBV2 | CASSDRGGSYGYTF
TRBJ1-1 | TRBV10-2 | CASSEVGGGTEAFF
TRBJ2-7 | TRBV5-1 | CASSLLQGNEQYF
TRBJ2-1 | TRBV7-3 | CASSLTVYRWGQNNEQFF
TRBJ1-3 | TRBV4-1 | CASSQDRWSSGNTIYF
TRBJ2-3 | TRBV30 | CAWRLAGTSDTQYF
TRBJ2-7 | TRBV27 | CASSPLGLAGASEQYF
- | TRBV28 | CASSPAGLWAGGSYEQYF
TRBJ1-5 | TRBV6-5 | CASSVRDSNQPQHF
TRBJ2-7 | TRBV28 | CASSLNRGRVVEQYF